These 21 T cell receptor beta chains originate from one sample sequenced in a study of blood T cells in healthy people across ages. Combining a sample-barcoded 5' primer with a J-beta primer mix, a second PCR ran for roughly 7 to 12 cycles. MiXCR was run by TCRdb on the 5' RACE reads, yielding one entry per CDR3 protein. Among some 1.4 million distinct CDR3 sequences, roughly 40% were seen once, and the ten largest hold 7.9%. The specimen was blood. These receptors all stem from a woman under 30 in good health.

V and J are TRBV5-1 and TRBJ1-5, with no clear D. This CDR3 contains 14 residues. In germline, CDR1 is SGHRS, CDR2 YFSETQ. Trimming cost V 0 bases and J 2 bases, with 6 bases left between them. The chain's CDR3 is CASSLVAGNQPQHF. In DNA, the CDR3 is TGCGCCAGCAGCTTGGTGGCAGGCAATCAGCCCCAGCATTTT. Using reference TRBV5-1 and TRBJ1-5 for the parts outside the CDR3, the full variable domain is KAGVTQTPRYLIKTRGQQVTLSCSPISGHRSVSWYQQTPGQGLQFLFEYFSETQRNKGNFPGRFSGRQFSNSRSEMNVSTLELGDSALYLCASSLVAGNQPQHFGDGTRLSIL.

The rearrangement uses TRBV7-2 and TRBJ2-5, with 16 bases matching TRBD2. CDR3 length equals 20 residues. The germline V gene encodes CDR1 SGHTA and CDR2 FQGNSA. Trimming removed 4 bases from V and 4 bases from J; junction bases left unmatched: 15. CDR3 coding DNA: TGTGCCAGCAGCTCCGTCCCGGGACTAGCGGGAGGGCCGATAGGAGAGACCCAGTACTTC. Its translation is CASSSVPGLAGGPIGETQYF.

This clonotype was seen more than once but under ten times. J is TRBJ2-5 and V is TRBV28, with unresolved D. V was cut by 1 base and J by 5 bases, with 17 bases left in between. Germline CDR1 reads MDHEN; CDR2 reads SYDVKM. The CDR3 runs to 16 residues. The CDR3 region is CASSLFGRSRNETQYF. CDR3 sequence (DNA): TGTGCCAGCAGTTTATTTGGCAGGTCCCGGAACGAGACCCAGTACTTC.

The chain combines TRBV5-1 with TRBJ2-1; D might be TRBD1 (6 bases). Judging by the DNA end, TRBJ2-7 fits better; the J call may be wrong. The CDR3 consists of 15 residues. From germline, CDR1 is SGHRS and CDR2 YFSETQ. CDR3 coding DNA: TGCGCCAGCACCTCGGACAGAGGCTACTACAATGAGCAGTACTTC. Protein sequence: CASTSDRGYYNEQYF.

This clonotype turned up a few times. As DNA, the CDR3 is TGTGCCAGCACCAGCGGGACAGCGAGCTCCTACAATGAGCAGTTCTTC. It codes for CASTSGTASSYNEQFF. This chain links TRBV2 with TRBJ2-1; D may match TRBD1 or TRBD2 (7 bases each). The CDR3 runs to 16 residues. Germline V gives CDR1 SNHLY, CDR2 FYNNEI. The ends were cut back, 7 bases at V and 0 bases at J, with 16 bases in the middle.

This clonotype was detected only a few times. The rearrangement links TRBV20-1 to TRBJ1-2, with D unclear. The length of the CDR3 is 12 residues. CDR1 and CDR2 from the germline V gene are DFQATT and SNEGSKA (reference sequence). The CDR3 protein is CRGAAGGMGYTF. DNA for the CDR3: TGCCGCGGCGCGGCGGGAGGAATGGGCTACACCTTC.

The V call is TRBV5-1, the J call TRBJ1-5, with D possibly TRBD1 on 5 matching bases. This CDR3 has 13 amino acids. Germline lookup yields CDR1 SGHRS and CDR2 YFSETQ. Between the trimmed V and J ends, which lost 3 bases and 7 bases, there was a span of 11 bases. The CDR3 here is CASSSGPSQPQHF. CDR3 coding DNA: TGCGCCAGCAGCTCGGGACCCTCACAGCCCCAGCATTTT.

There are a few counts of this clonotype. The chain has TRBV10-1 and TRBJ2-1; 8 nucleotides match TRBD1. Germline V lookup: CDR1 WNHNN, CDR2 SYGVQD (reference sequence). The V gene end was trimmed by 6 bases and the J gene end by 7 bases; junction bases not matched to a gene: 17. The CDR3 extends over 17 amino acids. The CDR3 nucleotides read TGCGCCAGCAGCTCGAACGCCCCTAACAGGGGGGCAAATGAGCAGTTCTTC. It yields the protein CASSSNAPNRGANEQFF.

The CDR3, as DNA: TGTGCCAGCAGCCAAGTCACGCGGAGCTACGAGCAGTACTTC. It translates to CASSQVTRSYEQYF. The chain employs TRBV14 and TRBJ2-7; no definite D call. The CDR3 totals 14 residues. Germline V gives CDR1 SGHDN, CDR2 FVKESK. Between the trimmed V and J ends, which lost 1 base and 3 bases, there was a span of 10 bases. The full variable domain, in which reference TRBV14 and TRBJ2-7 provide the parts outside the CDR3, is EAGVTQFPSHSVIEKGQTVTLRCDPISGHDNLYWYRRVMGKEIKFLLHFVKESKQDESGMPNNRFLAERTGGTYSTLKVQPAELEDSGVYFCASSQVTRSYEQYFGPGTRLTVT.

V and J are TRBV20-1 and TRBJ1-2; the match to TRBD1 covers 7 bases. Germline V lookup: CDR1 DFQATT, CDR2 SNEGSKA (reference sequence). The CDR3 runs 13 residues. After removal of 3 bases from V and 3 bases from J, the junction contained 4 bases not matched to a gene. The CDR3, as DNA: TGCAGTGCTAGCGGCGGGACAGACTATGGCTACACCTTC. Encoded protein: CSASGGTDYGYTF.

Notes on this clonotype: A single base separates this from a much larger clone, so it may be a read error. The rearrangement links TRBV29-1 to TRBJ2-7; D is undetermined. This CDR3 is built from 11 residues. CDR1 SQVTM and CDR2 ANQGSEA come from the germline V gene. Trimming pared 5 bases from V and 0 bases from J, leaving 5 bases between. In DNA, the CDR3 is TGCAGCGTTAATAGCTCCTACGAGCAGTACTTC. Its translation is CSVNSSYEQYF.

CDR3 bases: TGTGCCAGCAGTGGGGACGGTGCAACTAATGAAAAACTGTTTTTT. This gives the protein CASSGDGATNEKLFF. The V and J genes are TRBV2 and TRBJ1-4; TRBD1 might be the D (5 bases). Per the germline V gene, CDR1 is SNHLY and CDR2 is FYNNEI. This CDR3 contains 15 residues. Between the trimmed V and J ends, which lost 4 bases and 0 bases, there was a span of 9 bases.

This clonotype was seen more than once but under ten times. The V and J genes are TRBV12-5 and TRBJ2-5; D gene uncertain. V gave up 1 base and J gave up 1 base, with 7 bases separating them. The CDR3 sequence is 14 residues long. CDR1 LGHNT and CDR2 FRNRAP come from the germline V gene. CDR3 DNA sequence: TGTGCTAGTGGTTTGGGGGTGACCCAAGAGACCCAGTACTTC. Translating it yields CASGLGVTQETQYF.

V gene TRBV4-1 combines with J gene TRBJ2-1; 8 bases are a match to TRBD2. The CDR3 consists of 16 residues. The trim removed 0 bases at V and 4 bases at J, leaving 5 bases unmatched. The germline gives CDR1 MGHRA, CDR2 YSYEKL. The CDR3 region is CASSQEGGRRYNEQFF. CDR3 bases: TGCGCCAGCAGCCAAGAGGGCGGGAGGAGGTACAATGAGCAGTTCTTC.

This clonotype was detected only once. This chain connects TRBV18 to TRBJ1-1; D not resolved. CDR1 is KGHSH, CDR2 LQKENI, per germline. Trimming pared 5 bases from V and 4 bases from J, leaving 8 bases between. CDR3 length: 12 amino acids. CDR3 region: CASSYSSTEAFF. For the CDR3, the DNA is TGTGCCAGCTCATACTCATCCACTGAAGCTTTCTTT. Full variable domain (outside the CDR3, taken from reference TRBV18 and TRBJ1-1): NAGVMQNPRHLVRRRGQEARLRCSPMKGHSHVYWYRQLPEEGLKFMVYLQKENIIDESGMPKERFSAEFPKEGPSILRIQQVVRGDSAAYFCASSYSSTEAFFGQGTRLTVV.

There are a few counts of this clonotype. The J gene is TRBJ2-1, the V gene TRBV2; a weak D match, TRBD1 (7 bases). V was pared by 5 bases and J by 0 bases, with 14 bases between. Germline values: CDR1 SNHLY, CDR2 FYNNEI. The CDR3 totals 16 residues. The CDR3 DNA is TGTGCCAGCAGTCGGGAGACAGGGAGCTCCTACAATGAGCAGTTCTTC. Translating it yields CASSRETGSSYNEQFF.

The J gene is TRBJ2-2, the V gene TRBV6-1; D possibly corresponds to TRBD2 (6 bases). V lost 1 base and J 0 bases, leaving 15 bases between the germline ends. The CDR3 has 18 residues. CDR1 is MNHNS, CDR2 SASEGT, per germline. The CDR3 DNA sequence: TGTGCCAGCAGTGAAGACTTCGGGGGACGCACGAACACCGGGGAGCTGTTTTTT. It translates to CASSEDFGGRTNTGELFF.

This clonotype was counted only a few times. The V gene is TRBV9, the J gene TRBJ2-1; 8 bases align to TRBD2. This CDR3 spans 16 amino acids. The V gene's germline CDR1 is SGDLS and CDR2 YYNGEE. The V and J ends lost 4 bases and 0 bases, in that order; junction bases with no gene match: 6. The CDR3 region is CASSPSSGNSYNEQFF. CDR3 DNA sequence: TGTGCCAGCAGCCCGAGTAGCGGGAACTCCTACAATGAGCAGTTCTTC. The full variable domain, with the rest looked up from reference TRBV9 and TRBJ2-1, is DSGVTQTPKHLITATGQRVTLRCSPRSGDLSVYWYQQSLDQGLQFLIQYYNGEERAKGNILERFSAQQFPDLHSELNLSSLELGDSALYFCASSPSSGNSYNEQFFGPGTRLTVL.

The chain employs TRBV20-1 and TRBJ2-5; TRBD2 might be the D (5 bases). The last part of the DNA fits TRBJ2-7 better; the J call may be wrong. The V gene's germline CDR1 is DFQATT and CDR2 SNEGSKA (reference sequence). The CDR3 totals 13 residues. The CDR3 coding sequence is TGCAGTGCTAGAGGTGGTCTTGAGGGCGAGCAGTACTTC. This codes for CSARGGLEGEQYF.

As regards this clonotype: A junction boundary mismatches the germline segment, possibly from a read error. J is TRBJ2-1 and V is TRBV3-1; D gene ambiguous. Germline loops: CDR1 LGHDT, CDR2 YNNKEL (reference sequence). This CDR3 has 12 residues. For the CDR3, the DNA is TGTGCCTGCAGCCAAGGAGACACAAAGGGGTTCTTC. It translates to CACSQGDTKGFF.

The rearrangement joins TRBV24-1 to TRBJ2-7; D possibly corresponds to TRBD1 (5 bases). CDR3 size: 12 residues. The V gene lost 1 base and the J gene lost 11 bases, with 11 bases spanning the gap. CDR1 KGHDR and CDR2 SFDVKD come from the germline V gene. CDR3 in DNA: TGTGCCACCAGTGATTTTACCGACAGCAAGTACTTC. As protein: CATSDFTDSKYF.